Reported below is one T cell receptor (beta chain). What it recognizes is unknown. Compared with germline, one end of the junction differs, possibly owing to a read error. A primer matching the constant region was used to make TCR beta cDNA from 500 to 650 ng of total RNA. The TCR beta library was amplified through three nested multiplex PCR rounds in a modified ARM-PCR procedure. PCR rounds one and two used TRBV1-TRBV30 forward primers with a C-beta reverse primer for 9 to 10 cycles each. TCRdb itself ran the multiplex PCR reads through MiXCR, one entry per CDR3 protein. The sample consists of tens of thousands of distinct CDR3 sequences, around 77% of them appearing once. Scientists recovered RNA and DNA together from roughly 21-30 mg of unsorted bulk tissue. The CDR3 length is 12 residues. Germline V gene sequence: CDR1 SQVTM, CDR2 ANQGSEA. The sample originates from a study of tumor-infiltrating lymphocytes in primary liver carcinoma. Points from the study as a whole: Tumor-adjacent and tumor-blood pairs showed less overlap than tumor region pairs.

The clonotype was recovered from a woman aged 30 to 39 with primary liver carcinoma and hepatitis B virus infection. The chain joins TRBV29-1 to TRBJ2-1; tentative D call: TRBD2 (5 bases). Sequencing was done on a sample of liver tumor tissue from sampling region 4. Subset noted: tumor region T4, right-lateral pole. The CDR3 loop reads CSVKDWWNEHFF. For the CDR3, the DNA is TGCAGCGTCAAGGACTGGTGGAATGAGCACTTCTTC.